Listed below are T cell receptor beta chains from one sample, sequenced in a study of OX40 agonist ivuxolimab in advanced cancers. Sequencing used immunoSEQ multiplex PCR; TCRdb keeps in-frame clones, though not all of them. The sample lists 65,000 to 70,000 clones; about 89% were seen once. Specimen: CD4+ or CD8+ T cells sorted from blood, collected in a trial of the OX40 agonist ivuxolimab. These receptor sequences come from an adult with an advanced solid tumor such as melanoma, head and neck, liver or kidney cancer. Both conserved end residues are part of each CDR3. D genes are given only for firm matches. Size tells how often a clone was seen (once, few, many) or the class of an expanded clone, and some rows leave it out.

d_gene	v_gene	abundance	j_gene	CDR3nt	CDR3aa
.	TRBV28	once	TRBJ2-7	TGTGCCAGCAGTTCACAGGACGCCGGACGTTACGAGCAGTACTTC	CASSSQDAGRYEQYF
TRBD2	TRBV4-2	.	TRBJ2-3	TGTGCCAGCAGCCAAAGGGCTATAGCGGGAGGGCCAGATACGCAGTATTTT	CASSQRAIAGGPDTQYF
.	TRBV5-1	.	TRBJ1-2	TGCGCCAGCAGAGGCAAAAGCTTTGGCTACACCTTC	CASRGKSFGYTF
.	TRBV11-3	.	TRBJ2-3	TGTGCCAGCAGCCGCGGGTTGGATACGCAGTATTTT	CASSRGLDTQYF
TRBD2	TRBV29-1	once	TRBJ2-1	TGCAGCGGCGGGAGGGCCTCCTACAATGAGCAGTTCTTC	CSGGRASYNEQFF
.	TRBV7-9	.	TRBJ1-4	TGTGCCAGCAGCTTAGCAGGGGGTGAAAAACTGTTTTTT	CASSLAGGEKLFF
TRBD1	TRBV28	once	TRBJ1-1	TGTGCCAGCAGTTTAGCCGACAGGGCCCCTGAAGCTTTCTTT	CASSLADRAPEAFF
.	TRBV10-1	.	TRBJ2-7	TGCGCCAGCAGTGAGTCCAGTCGTGGCAGTTACGAGCAGTACTTC	CASSESSRGSYEQYF
.	TRBV27	.	TRBJ2-1	TGTGCCAGCAGTTTACGAACCTCCTCCTACAATGAGCAGTTCTTC	CASSLRTSSYNEQFF
TRBD1	TRBV5-6	.	TRBJ2-5	TGTGCCAGCAGCCGAAGGACAGGACACCAAGAGACCCAGTACTTC	CASSRRTGHQETQYF
.	TRBV30	.	TRBJ1-5	TGTGCTGTAATGTCCAGGCGGCGCAATCAGCCCCAGCATTTT	CAVMSRRRNQPQHF
.	TRBV13	.	TRBJ2-3	TGTGCCAGCAGTCCGTTCCCCGGGCCCACAGATACGCAGTATTTT	CASSPFPGPTDTQYF
.	TRBV14	.	TRBJ2-7	TGTGCCAGCAGCCAAGGTTTTCCAGGGGCGTACGAGCAGTACTTC	CASSQGFPGAYEQYF
TRBD2	TRBV10-3	.	TRBJ2-1	TGTGCCATCAGTGAGCGGGGAGCGGGACTTAATGAGCAGTTCTTC	CAISERGAGLNEQFF
.	TRBV5-1	.	TRBJ2-1	TGCGCCAGCAGTAACGGAGGACTGAGCAATGAGCAGTTCTTC	CASSNGGLSNEQFF
.	TRBV7-2	.	TRBJ1-3	TGTGCCAGCAGCTTAGAACGGAACACCATATATTTT	CASSLERNTIYF
.	TRBV11-2	once	TRBJ2-1	TGTGCCAGCAGCTTTGATACGGGAAAGTACAATGAGCAGTTCTTC	CASSFDTGKYNEQFF
.	TRBV2	.	TRBJ1-2	TGTGCCAGCAGTGAACCCCAATATGGGAGGTATTGGAGCTACACCTTC	CASSEPQYGRYWSYTF
.	TRBV29-1	.	TRBJ1-1	TGCAGCGTTCCAGAGGGGGGCGCCGCCCCTGAAGCTTTCTTT	CSVPEGGAAPEAFF
.	TRBV4-1	few	TRBJ1-5	TGCGCCAGCAGCCAAGACAGGGGCAATCAGCCCCAGCATTTT	CASSQDRGNQPQHF